A single sample is the source of the 28 T cell receptor beta chains below, sequenced in a study of radiotherapy plus CTLA-4 blockade in lung cancer. Profiling relied on immunoSEQ multiplex PCR, and the TCRdb table lists in-frame clones only, not all of them. The sample includes roughly 50,000 clones, about 72% of them seen just once. Sequencing was performed on peripheral blood, taken from a patient treated with radiotherapy plus ipilimumab. Receptors were obtained from a human donor with non-small cell lung cancer who had stable disease on radiotherapy plus ipilimumab.

The chain uses TRBV5-4 and TRBJ1-1; no clear D. The CDR3 is 15 amino acids. Trimming took 0 bases from V and 0 from J, leaving 9 bases between them. CDR1 is SGHNT and CDR2 is YYREEE in the germline V gene (reference sequence). The CDR3 reads CASSLVGNMNTEAFF. Here the CDR3 DNA reads TGTGCCAGCAGCTTGGTGGGGAATATGAACACTGAAGCTTTCTTT.

The rearrangement links TRBV7-2 to TRBJ2-1, with D uncertain. The CDR3 runs to 14 residues. Trimming shortened V by 2 bases and J by 6 bases, and 11 bases separated the two germline ends. The germline V gene encodes CDR1 SGHTA and CDR2 FQGNSA. CDR3 coding DNA: TGTGCCAGCAGCTTATTACGGGTATCCAATGAGCAGTTCTTC. This gives the protein CASSLLRVSNEQFF.

CDR3 nucleotides: TGTGCCAGCTCACCAGGACAGGGAGGGGCAGATACGCAGTATTTT. It specifies CASSPGQGGADTQYF. The chain couples TRBV18 to TRBJ2-3; a possible D gene is TRBD1 (8 bases). Germline V gene lookup returns CDR1 KGHSH and CDR2 LQKENI. The CDR3 runs 15 residues. Between the trimmed V and J ends, which lost 2 bases and 4 bases, there was a span of 13 bases.

This rearrangement joins TRBV7-8 to TRBJ1-1; 8 bases fit TRBD1. The V segment lost 1 base and the J segment 4 bases; nucleotides outside the gene matches: 2. The CDR3 loop spans 14 amino acids. Per germline, CDR1 SGHVS and CDR2 FQNEAQ. The DNA of the CDR3 is TGTGCCAGCAGCTTAGTACAGGGGGGCACTGAAGCTTTCTTT. This codes for CASSLVQGGTEAFF.

The chain links TRBV30 to TRBJ1-1; D call uncertain. The CDR3 runs to 16 residues. V was trimmed by 0 bases and J by 4 bases, leaving 18 bases between them. The germline gives CDR1 GTSNPN, CDR2 SVGIG (reference sequence). Written as DNA, the CDR3 is TGTGCCTGGAGTGTAAAGCTTGCCATATGGGGCACTGAAGCTTTCTTT. Translated: CAWSVKLAIWGTEAFF.

The sample holds one count of this clone. The chain joins TRBV27 to TRBJ1-1; 9 bases map to TRBD1. The CDR3 length is 13 residues. The germline CDR1 and CDR2 sequences are MNHEY and SMNVEV (reference sequence). The V segment lost 7 bases and the J segment 5 bases; nucleotides outside the gene matches: 5. CDR3 sequence: CASMGTGRTEAFF. In DNA form, the CDR3 reads TGTGCCAGCATGGGGACAGGGCGGACTGAAGCTTTCTTT.

V usage is TRBV28 and J usage is TRBJ1-6; D is ambiguous. The CDR3 is 13 residues long. Looked up from germline, CDR1 is MDHEN and CDR2 is SYDVKM. Trimming removed 3 bases from V and 6 bases from J, with 6 bases in between. The CDR3 bases are TGTGCCAGCAGTTTGCCAGTTAATTCACCCCTCCACTTT. Translating gives CASSLPVNSPLHF.

The chain is built from TRBV7-9 and TRBJ1-2; 7 nucleotides agree with TRBD1. The CDR3 contains 16 residues. Germline lookup yields CDR1 SEHNR and CDR2 FQNEAQ (reference sequence). V dropped 4 bases and J dropped 1; count of bases not matched to a gene: 9. The CDR3 region is CASSSPGTADNYGYTF. CDR3 coding DNA: TGTGCCAGCAGCTCCCCTGGGACAGCCGATAACTATGGCTACACCTTC.

The gene calls are TRBV7-2 and TRBJ2-1, with D perhaps assigned TRBD1 or TRBD2 (5 bases each). Germline V CDR1 and CDR2: SGHTA, FQGNSA. The ends were cut back, 1 base at V and 4 bases at J, with 11 bases in the middle. This CDR3 has 15 amino acids. CDR3 in amino acids: CASSLGGSGYNEQFF. The DNA of the CDR3 is TGTGCCAGCAGCTTAGGGGGGTCAGGGTACAATGAGCAGTTCTTC.

V gene TRBV5-4 combines with J gene TRBJ1-1; D remains unclear. The CDR3 totals 15 residues. V was trimmed by 1 base and J by 0 bases, leaving 10 bases between them. The germline V gene encodes CDR1 SGHNT and CDR2 YYREEE (reference sequence). CDR3: CASSLPGSMNTEAFF. CDR3 DNA sequence: TGTGCCAGCAGCTTGCCAGGATCGATGAACACTGAAGCTTTCTTT.

The rearrangement links TRBV7-9 to TRBJ2-7; the match to TRBD2 covers 8 bases. The V and J ends lost 2 bases and 3 bases, in that order; junction bases with no gene match: 9. Germline CDR1 SEHNR, CDR2 FQNEAQ (reference sequence). The CDR3 is 16 amino acids. The CDR3 DNA follows: TGTGCCAGCAGCTTACTCGGGGGGGGAGCTGGCTACGAGCAGTACTTC. Protein product: CASSLLGGGAGYEQYF.

CDR3 DNA: TGTGCCAGCAGTTTCTCTTCGGACAGGAGTCTTTCCTACGAGCAGTACGTC. As protein: CASSFSSDRSLSYEQYV. This chain joins TRBV28 and TRBJ2-7; 7 bases line up with TRBD1. V was pared by 3 bases and J by 1 base, with 12 bases of the junction left unmatched. This CDR3 region has 17 residues. Germline loops: CDR1 MDHEN, CDR2 SYDVKM.

J is TRBJ2-2 and V is TRBV7-2, with no clear D. Trimming stripped 3 bases from V and 5 bases from J, with 10 bases between. The CDR3 has 14 amino acids. The germline V gene encodes CDR1 SGHTA and CDR2 FQGNSA. CDR3 coding DNA: TGTGCCAGCAGCTTGGCCCAGGCGACCGGGGAGCTGTTTTTT. Protein: CASSLAQATGELFF.

This clone is labeled as medium-sized (0.01 to 0.1%). The CDR3 bases are TGTGCCAGCAGTGTTCTGGACGCTAGCAATCAGCCCCAGCATTTT. It encodes CASSVLDASNQPQHF. The chain employs TRBV2 and TRBJ1-5; no definite D call. The CDR3 loop spans 15 amino acids. Germline CDR1 reads SNHLY; CDR2 reads FYNNEI. Trimming stripped 4 bases from V and 0 bases from J, with 10 bases between.

This chain connects TRBV2 to TRBJ2-7; D might be TRBD1 (6 bases). The CDR3 is made up of 14 amino acids. Between the trimmed V and J ends, which lost 4 bases and 2 bases, there was a span of 12 bases. CDR1 is SNHLY and CDR2 is FYNNEI in the germline V gene. CDR3 DNA: TGTGCCAGCAGTGTTGGGGACAAAGCCTACGAGCAGTACGTC. Translating gives CASSVGDKAYEQYV.

This sequence joins TRBV13 and TRBJ1-5, with D maybe TRBD1 (5 bases). The germline gives CDR1 PRHDT, CDR2 FYEKMQ (reference sequence). The V end was cut by 3 bases, the J end by 6 bases, with 9 bases between. This CDR3 contains 13 residues. The CDR3 region is CASSLGLGQPQHF. CDR3 DNA sequence: TGTGCCAGCAGCTTGGGGCTGGGTCAGCCCCAGCATTTT.

The rearrangement uses TRBV5-1 and TRBJ2-1; the match to TRBD1 covers 7 bases. V shed 2 bases and J 1 base; nucleotides not matched to a gene: 6. The CDR3 is 16 amino acids. CDR1 SGHRS and CDR2 YFSETQ come from the germline V gene. DNA for the CDR3: TGCGCCAGCAGCTTTAGTGAGACAGGGTCCTACAATGAGCAGTTCTTC. Its translation: CASSFSETGSYNEQFF.

Note on this clone: The junction does not match germline at one end; this may be a read error. Other nucleotide sequences in the sample specify the same CDR3. DNA of the CDR3: TGTGCCAGCAGTGGGACAGCTAATTCACCTCTCCACTTT. Amino acid sequence: CASSGTANSPLHF. This chain connects TRBV11-2 to TRBJ1-6; TRBD1 matches at 7 bases. CDR3 length: 13 amino acids. Germline V gives CDR1 SGHAT, CDR2 FQNNGV.

The V gene is TRBV9, the J gene TRBJ2-1, with TRBD2 matching 8 bases. Trimming cost V 0 bases and J 5 bases; bases outside gene matches: 7. The CDR3 is 16 amino acids. CDR1 and CDR2 (germline): SGDLS, YYNGEE. Here the CDR3 DNA reads TGTGCCAGCAGCGTAGGCGGGGGGTATCGGGACAATGAGCAGTTCTTC. Protein: CASSVGGGYRDNEQFF.

Comments on this clone: At one end, the junction sequence differs from germline, possibly due to a read error. The rearrangement joins TRBV7-3 to TRBJ2-3; D not certain. The CDR3 runs to 14 residues. CDR1 and CDR2 (germline): SGHTA, FQGTGA. The chain's CDR3 is CASSQDQNTDTQYF. CDR3 bases: TGCGCCAGCAGCCAAGATCAAAACACAGATACGCAGTATTTT.

This chain connects TRBV29-1 to TRBJ2-2; possibly TRBD1 for D (5 bases). Trimming removed 6 bases from V and 0 bases from J, with 11 bases in between. Germline V CDR1 and CDR2: SQVTM, ANQGSEA. This CDR3 contains 14 residues. The CDR3 loop reads CSVQGPPNTGELFF. CDR3 coding DNA: TGCAGCGTCCAGGGCCCACCGAACACCGGGGAGCTGTTTTTT.

The chain employs TRBV19 and TRBJ2-2, with no clear D. The CDR3 extends over 13 amino acids. V lost 7 bases, J lost 3 bases, and 9 bases lay in between. CDR1 and CDR2 (germline): LNHDA, SQIVND (reference sequence). The CDR3 protein is CASKRRDTGELFF. The CDR3 DNA reads TGTGCCAGTAAGCGCAGAGACACCGGGGAGCTGTTTTTT.

The chain uses TRBV10-2 and TRBJ1-1; D not certain. Germline V gives CDR1 WSHSY, CDR2 SAAADI. This CDR3 is built from 15 residues. Trimming took off 1 base at V and 0 bases at J, with 9 bases between the two ends. CDR3 residues: CASSEFGRVNTEAFF. CDR3 nucleotide sequence: TGCGCCAGCAGTGAGTTCGGACGGGTGAACACTGAAGCTTTCTTT.

This chain links TRBV7-9 with TRBJ1-1, with D possibly matching TRBD1 (6 bases). Germline V lookup: CDR1 SEHNR, CDR2 FQNEAQ (reference sequence). V shed 4 bases and J shed 5 bases, with 11 bases lying between them. The CDR3 length is 13 residues. CDR3: CASSSDRPTEAFF. The CDR3, as DNA: TGTGCCAGCAGCTCTGACAGGCCTACTGAAGCTTTCTTT.

V and J are TRBV5-4 and TRBJ2-7; perhaps TRBD1 as D (6 bases). The CDR3 loop spans 14 amino acids. Germline V lookup: CDR1 SGHNT, CDR2 YYREEE (reference sequence). V was cut by 0 bases and J by 7 bases, with 14 bases left in between. The CDR3 DNA is TGTGCCAGCAGCTTGGACAGGGTGATTTTAGAGCAGTACGTC. It encodes CASSLDRVILEQYV.

This clone was recorded many times. This chain connects TRBV27 to TRBJ2-7; tentatively, D is TRBD1 (6 bases). V lost 6 bases and J lost 0, with 9 bases in between. The CDR3 has 13 residues. CDR1 and CDR2 (germline): MNHEY, SMNVEV (reference sequence). This CDR3 is CASRTGHSYEQYF. Here the CDR3 DNA reads TGTGCCAGCAGGACGGGACACTCCTACGAGCAGTACTTC.

V gene TRBV7-8 combines with J gene TRBJ1-1; D is uncertain. The CDR3 runs to 13 residues. V was cut by 5 bases and J by 4 bases, with 11 bases left in between. The germline gives CDR1 SGHVS, CDR2 FQNEAQ. The CDR3 sequence is CASSPYPITEAFF. CDR3 coding DNA: TGTGCCAGCAGCCCCTATCCAATCACTGAAGCTTTCTTT.

In this sample, this clone turned up a few times. The chain recombines TRBV4-1 with TRBJ1-2; weak D call: TRBD1 (5 bases). Germline V gene lookup returns CDR1 MGHRA and CDR2 YSYEKL. CDR3 length equals 15 residues. V lost 1 base and J lost 1, with 10 bases in between. CDR3 DNA sequence: TGCGCCAGCAGCCAAGCGGCTGGGGGTAACTATGGCTACACCTTC. It specifies CASSQAAGGNYGYTF.